This T cell receptor beta chain derives from a study of tumor and adjacent non-tumor tissue in lung cancer. The wider study: Patients comprised about a dozen adenocarcinoma, 2 squamous cell carcinoma and 1 small cell lung cancer. Points from the study as a whole: Significantly higher TCR diversity was found in tumor than normal lung. In normal lung, the top 100 clones were significantly more dominant than in tumor.

TCRbeta libraries were built with three rounds of nested PCR, modified from ARM-PCR. TCRdb redid the calling of the multiplex PCR reads with MiXCR, one entry per CDR3 protein. The table has about 50,000 distinct CDR3 sequences, roughly 69% seen once. This CDR3 comprises 15 residues. Germline CDR1 is SQVTM and CDR2 is ANQGSEA. A word on this clonotype: Its antigen is still unknown. One junction end disagrees with the germline gene, perhaps due to a read error.

This sample's RNA came from whole unsorted tissue. This non-tumor lung sample came from over 3 cm beyond the tumor edge. Between August and November 2014, newly diagnosed, chemotherapy-naive lung cancer patients underwent thoracic surgery in China. This chain joins TRBV29-1 and TRBJ2-7; D is possibly TRBD1 or TRBD2 (6 bases each). Material: distant non-tumor lung tissue. This sequence originates from a woman aged 55-69 years with non-small cell lung cancer. CDR3 protein: CNVGGTPNTVYEQYF. The CDR3 DNA reads TGCAACGTTGGGGGGACACCCAACACAGTCTACGAGCAGTACTTC.